Listed here is a single TCR beta chain. This entry comes from a study of T-cell reconstitution after alpha-beta-depleted transplantation in children. Unique molecular identifiers were used in preparing the TCRbeta library. TCRdb passed the PCR reads through MiXCR, listing each CDR3 protein once. The top ten clones hold about 14% of a sample with about 460,000 distinct CDR3 sequences, approximately 10% of them seen once. The CDR3 runs 18 residues. Per germline, CDR1 SGHAT and CDR2 FQDESV (reference sequence). V was pared by 2 bases and J by 0 bases, with 5 bases of the junction left unmatched. Sequenced material: PBMCs, mostly from graft donor cells, taken 180 days after TCRalphabeta/CD19-depleted stem cell transplant. The TCR sequence derives from a female patient aged 2-9 years who had a stem cell transplant for aplastic anemia, so the T cells may come from the graft donor. J is TRBJ2-6 and V is TRBV11-1; the match to TRBD1 covers 9 bases. This CDR3 reads CASSLKGTGTSGANVLTF. CDR3 in DNA: TGTGCCAGCAGCTTAAAGGGGACAGGGACCTCTGGGGCCAACGTCCTGACTTTC.